The T cell receptor (beta chain) under discussion was sequenced for a study of beta chain features in type 1 diabetes. On the study more broadly: Age, gender and cell yields were alike across patients and healthy donors. The study's findings and limits: Although PCR might favor shorter templates, it would do so equally in patients and controls. In every one of the four CD4+ subsets, TCRB CDR3s were moderately but significantly shorter in Type 1 diabetes patients.

Every bit of the isolated RNA underwent reverse transcription, so sequencing read expressed TCRB transcripts. It was found that naive, central memory and regulatory T cell samples averaged around 3.8 million reads. Sequenced by immunoSEQ multiplex PCR; TCRdb stores in-frame clones only, minus some. The sample has some 270,000 clones, approximately 10% seen once; the top ten hold 0.017%. The germline V and J ends were trimmed by 5 bases and 1 base, with 14 bases remaining between them. CDR1 is PRHDT and CDR2 is FYEKMQ in the germline V gene (reference sequence). The length of the CDR3 is 15 residues. Sorted populations all exceeded 98% purity. This clone was detected a few times. The target antigen is unknown.

V and J are TRBV13 and TRBJ1-1; maybe TRBD1 (5 bases). This TCR came from a man aged 30 to 45 with type 1 diabetes. The source material was naive CD4+ T cells from blood. The CDR3 DNA is TGTGCCAGCAGCCAGGGCGAAAGGAGGAACACTGAAGCTTTCTTT. It specifies CASSQGERRNTEAFF.